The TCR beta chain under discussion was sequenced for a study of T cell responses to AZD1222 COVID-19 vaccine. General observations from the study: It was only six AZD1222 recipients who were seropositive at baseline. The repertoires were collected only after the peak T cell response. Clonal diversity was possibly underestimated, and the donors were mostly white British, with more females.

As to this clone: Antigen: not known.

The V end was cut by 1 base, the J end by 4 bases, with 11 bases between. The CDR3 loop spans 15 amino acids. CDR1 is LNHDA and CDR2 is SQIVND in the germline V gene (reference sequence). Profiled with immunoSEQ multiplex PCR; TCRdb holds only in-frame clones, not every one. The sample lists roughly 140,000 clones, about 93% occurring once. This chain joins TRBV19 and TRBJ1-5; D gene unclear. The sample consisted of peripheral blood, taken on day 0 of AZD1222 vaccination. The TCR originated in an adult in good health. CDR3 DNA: TGTGCCAGTAGTATAGGGTGGGTAAATAATCAGCCCCAGCATTTT. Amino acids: CASSIGWVNNQPQHF. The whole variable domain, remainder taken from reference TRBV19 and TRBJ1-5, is DGGITQSPKYLFRKEGQNVTLSCEQNLNHDAMYWYRQDPGQGLRLIYYSQIVNDFQKGDIAEGYSVSREKKESFPLTVTSAQKNPTAFYLCASSIGWVNNQPQHFGDGTRLSIL.